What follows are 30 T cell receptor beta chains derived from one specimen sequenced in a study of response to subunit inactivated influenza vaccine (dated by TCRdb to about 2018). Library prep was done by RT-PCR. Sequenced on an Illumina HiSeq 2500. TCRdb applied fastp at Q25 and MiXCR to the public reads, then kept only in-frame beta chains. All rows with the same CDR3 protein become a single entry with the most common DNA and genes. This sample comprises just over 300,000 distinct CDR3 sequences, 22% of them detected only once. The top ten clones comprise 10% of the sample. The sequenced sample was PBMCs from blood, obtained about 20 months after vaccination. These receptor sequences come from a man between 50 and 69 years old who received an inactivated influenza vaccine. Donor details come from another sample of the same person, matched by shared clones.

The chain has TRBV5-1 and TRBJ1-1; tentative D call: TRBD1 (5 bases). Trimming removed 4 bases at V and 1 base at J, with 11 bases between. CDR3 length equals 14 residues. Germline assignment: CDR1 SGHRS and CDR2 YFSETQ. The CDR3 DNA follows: TGCGCCAGCAGCCTAGAGACAGAGAACACTGAAGCTTTCTTT. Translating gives CASSLETENTEAFF.

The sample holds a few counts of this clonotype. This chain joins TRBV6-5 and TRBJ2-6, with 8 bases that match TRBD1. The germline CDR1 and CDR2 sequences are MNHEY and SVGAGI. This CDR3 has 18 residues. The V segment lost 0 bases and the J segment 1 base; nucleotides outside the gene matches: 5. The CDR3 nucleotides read TGTGCCAGCAGTTACTCAGAGGACAGGGTATCTGGGGCCAACGTCCTGACTTTC. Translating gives CASSYSEDRVSGANVLTF.

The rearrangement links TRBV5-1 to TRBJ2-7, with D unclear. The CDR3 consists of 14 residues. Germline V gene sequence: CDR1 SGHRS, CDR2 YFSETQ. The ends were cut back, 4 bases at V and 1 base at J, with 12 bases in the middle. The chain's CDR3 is CASSPTSQSYEQYF. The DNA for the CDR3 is TGCGCCAGCAGCCCGACCAGTCAATCCTACGAGCAGTACTTC. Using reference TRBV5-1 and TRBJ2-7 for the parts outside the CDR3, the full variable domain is KAGVTQTPRYLIKTRGQQVTLSCSPISGHRSVSWYQQTPGQGLQFLFEYFSETQRNKGNFPGRFSGRQFSNSRSEMNVSTLELGDSALYLCASSPTSQSYEQYFGPGTRLTVT.

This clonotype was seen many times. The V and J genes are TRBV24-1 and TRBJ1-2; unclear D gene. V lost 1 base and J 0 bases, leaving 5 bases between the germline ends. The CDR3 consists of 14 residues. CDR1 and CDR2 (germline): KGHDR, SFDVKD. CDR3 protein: CATSDFSANYGYTF. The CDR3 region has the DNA TGTGCCACCAGTGATTTTTCAGCTAACTATGGCTACACCTTC.

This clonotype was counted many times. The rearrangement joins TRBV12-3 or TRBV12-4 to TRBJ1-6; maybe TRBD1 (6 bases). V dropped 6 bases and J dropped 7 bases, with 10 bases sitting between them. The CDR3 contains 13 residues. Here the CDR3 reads CASSQTGNSPLHF. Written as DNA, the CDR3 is TGTGCCAGCAGCCAAACAGGGAATTCACCCCTCCACTTT.

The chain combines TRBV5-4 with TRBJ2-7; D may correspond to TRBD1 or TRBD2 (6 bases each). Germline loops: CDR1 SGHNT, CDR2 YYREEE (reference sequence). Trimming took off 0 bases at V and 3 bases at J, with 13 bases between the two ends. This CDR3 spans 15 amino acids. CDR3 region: CASSLAPGAHYEQYF. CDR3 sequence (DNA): TGTGCCAGCAGCTTGGCCCCGGGGGCCCACTACGAGCAGTACTTC. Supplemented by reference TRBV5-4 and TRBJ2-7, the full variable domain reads ETGVTQSPTHLIKTRGQQVTLRCSSQSGHNTVSWYQQALGQGPQFIFQYYREEENGRGNFPPRFSGLQFPNYSSELNVNALELDDSALYLCASSLAPGAHYEQYFGPGTRLTVT.

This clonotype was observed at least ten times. This CDR3 reads CASSDASGRAETQYF. For the CDR3, the DNA is TGTGCCAGCAGTGATGCGAGCGGGAGAGCGGAGACCCAGTACTTC. The chain is built from TRBV25-1 and TRBJ2-5, with 8 bases that match TRBD2. Per germline, CDR1 MGHDK and CDR2 SYGVNS. This CDR3 contains 15 residues. V lost 3 bases and J lost 5; bases outside the gene matches: 8.

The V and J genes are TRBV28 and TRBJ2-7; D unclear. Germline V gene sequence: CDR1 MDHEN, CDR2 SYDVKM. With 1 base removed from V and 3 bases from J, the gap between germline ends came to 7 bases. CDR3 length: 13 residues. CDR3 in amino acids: CASSLYRFYEQYF. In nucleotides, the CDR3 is TGTGCCAGCAGTTTATATAGATTCTACGAGCAGTACTTC.

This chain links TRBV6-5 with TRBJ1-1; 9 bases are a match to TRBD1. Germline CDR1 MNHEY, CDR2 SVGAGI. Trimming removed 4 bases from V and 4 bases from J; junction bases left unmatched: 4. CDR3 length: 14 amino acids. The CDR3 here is CASSSDRGATEAFF. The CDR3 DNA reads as TGTGCCAGCAGTTCGGACAGGGGCGCCACTGAAGCTTTCTTT.

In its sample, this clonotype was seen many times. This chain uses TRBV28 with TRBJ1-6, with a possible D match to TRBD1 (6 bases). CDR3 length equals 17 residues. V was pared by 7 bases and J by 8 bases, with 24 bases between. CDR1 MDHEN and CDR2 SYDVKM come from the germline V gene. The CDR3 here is CASKPLLDRMRYSPLHF. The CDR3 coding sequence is TGTGCCAGCAAACCCCTCCTCGACAGGATGAGGTATTCACCCCTCCACTTT.

This CDR3 reads CASSPGPDYGYTF. CDR3 in DNA: TGTGCCAGCAGCCCAGGTCCTGACTATGGCTACACCTTC. The rearrangement uses TRBV7-2 and TRBJ1-2; no firm D call. The V gene lost 5 bases and the J gene lost 3 bases, with 10 bases spanning the gap. Germline assignment: CDR1 SGHTA and CDR2 FQGNSA. CDR3 length: 13 residues. The full variable domain, in which reference TRBV7-2 and TRBJ1-2 provide the parts outside the CDR3, is GAGVSQSPSNKVTEKGKDVELRCDPISGHTALYWYRQSLGQGLEFLIYFQGNSAPDKSGLPSDRFSAERTGGSVSTLTIQRTQQEDSAVYLCASSPGPDYGYTFGSGTRLTVV.

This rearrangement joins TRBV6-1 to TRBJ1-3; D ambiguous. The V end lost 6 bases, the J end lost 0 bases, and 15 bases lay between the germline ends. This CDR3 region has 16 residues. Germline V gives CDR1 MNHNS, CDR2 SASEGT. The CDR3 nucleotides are TGTGCCAGCAGCCGACCCGGAGGGATCTCTGGAAACACCATATATTTT. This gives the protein CASSRPGGISGNTIYF.

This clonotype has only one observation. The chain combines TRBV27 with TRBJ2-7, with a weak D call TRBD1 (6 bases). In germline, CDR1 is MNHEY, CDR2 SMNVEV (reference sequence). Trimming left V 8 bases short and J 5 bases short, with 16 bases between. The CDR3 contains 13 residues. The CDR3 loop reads CASSPVRGNEQYF. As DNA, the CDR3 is TGTGCCAGCTCCCCTGTCAGGGGTAACGAGCAGTACTTC.

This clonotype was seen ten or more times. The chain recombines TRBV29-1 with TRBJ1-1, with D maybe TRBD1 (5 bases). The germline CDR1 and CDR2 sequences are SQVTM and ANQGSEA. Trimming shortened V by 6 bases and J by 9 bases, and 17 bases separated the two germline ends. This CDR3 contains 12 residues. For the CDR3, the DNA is TGCAGCGTGGGGGGTTATAGGGGACAAGCTTTCTTT. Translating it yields CSVGGYRGQAFF. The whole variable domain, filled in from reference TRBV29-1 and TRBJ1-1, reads SAVISQKPSRDICQRGTSLTIQCQVDSQVTMMFWYRQQPGQSLTLIATANQGSEATYESGFVIDKFPISRPNLTFSTLTVSNMSPEDSSIYLCSVGGYRGQAFFGQGTRLTVV.

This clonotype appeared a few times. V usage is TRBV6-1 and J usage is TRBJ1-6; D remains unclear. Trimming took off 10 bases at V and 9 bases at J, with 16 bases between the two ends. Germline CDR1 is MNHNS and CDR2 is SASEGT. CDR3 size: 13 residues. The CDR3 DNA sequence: TGTGCCACCGACCCAACTCCACTTTCACCCCTCCACTTT. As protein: CATDPTPLSPLHF.

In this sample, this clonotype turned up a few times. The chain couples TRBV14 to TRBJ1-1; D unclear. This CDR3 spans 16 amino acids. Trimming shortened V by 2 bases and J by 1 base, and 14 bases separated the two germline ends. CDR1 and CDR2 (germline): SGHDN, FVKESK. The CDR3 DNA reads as TGTGCCAGCAGCCAAACGAAGGGTCTCTCGAACACTGAAGCTTTCTTT. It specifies CASSQTKGLSNTEAFF.

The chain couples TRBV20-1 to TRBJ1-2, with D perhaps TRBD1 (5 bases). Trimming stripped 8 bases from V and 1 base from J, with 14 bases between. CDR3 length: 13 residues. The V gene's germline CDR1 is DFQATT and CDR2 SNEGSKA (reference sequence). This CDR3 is CSTRGDNNYGYTF. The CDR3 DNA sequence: TGCAGTACCCGGGGGGATAATAACTATGGCTACACCTTC.

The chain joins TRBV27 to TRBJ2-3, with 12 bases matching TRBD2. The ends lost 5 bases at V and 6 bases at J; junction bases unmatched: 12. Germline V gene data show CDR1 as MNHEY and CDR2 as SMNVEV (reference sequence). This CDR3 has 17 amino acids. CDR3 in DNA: TGTGCCAGCAGTCAAAGACTAGCGGGAGTCGTGTCGGATACGCAGTATTTT. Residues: CASSQRLAGVVSDTQYF.

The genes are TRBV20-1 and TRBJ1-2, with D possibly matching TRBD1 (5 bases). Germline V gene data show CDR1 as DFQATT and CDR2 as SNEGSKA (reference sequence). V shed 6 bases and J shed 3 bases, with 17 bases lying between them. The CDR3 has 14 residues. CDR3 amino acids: CSAPGQGGDYGYTF. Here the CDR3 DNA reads TGCAGTGCCCCCGGGCAGGGAGGTGACTATGGCTACACCTTC.

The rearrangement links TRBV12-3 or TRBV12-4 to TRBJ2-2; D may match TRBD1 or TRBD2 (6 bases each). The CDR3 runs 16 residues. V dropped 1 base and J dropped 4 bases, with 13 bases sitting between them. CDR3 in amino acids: CASSLGRGSSTGELFF. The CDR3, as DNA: TGTGCCAGCAGTTTAGGGAGGGGGTCGAGCACCGGGGAGCTGTTTTTT.

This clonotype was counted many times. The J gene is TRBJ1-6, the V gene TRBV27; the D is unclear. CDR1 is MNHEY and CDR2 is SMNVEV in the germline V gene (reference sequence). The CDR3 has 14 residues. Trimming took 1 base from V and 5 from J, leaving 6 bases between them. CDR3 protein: CASSLFSHNSPLHF. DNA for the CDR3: TGTGCCAGCAGTTTATTTAGCCATAATTCACCCCTCCACTTT.

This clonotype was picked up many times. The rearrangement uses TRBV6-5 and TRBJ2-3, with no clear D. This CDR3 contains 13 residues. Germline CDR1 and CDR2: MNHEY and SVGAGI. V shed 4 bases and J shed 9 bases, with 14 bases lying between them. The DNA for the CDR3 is TGTGCCAGCAGTTGGACGGACCAAGAGACGCAGTATTTT. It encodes CASSWTDQETQYF.

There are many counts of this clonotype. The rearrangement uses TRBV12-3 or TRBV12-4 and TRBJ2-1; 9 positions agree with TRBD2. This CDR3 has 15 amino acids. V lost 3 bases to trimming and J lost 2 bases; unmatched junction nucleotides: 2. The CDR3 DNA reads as TGTGCCAGCAGTTTGCTAGCGGGGCCCTACAATGAGCAGTTCTTC. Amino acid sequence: CASSLLAGPYNEQFF.

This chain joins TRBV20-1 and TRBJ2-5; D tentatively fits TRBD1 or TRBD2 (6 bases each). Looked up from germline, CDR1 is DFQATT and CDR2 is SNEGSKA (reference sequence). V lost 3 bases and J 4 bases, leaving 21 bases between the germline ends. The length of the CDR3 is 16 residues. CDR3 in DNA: TGCAGTGCTAGGTTCCCCGGGGGCCGCCCCGGAGAGACCCAGTACTTC. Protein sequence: CSARFPGGRPGETQYF.

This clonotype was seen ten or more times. DNA for the CDR3: TGCAGCGCAGGGACAGGTTCCGATGGGGCCCAGCATTTT. Its protein is CSAGTGSDGAQHF. The V and J genes are TRBV29-1 and TRBJ1-5; TRBD1 matches at 8 bases. Trimming took 7 bases from V and 11 from J; bases not matched to a gene: 13. The CDR3 has 13 residues. Germline assignment: CDR1 SQVTM and CDR2 ANQGSEA.

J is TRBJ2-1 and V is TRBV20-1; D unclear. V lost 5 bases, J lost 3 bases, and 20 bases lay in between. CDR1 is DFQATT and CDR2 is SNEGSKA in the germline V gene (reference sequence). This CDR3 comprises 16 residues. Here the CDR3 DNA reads TGCAGTGCTCCGGGTCGACGCCTAGTGGGCTACAATGAGCAGTTCTTC. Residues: CSAPGRRLVGYNEQFF.

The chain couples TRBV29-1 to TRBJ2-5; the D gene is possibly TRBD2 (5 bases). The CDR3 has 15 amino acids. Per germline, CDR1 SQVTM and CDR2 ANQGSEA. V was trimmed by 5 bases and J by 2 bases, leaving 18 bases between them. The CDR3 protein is CSVPKGAGRQETQYF. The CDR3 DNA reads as TGCAGCGTTCCTAAGGGAGCCGGACGGCAAGAGACCCAGTACTTC.

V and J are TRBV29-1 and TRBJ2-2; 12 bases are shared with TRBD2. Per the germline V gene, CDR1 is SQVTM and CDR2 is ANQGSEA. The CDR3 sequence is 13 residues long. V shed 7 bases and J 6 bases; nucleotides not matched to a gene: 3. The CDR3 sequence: CSARLAGAGELFF. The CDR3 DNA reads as TGCAGCGCCCGACTAGCGGGGGCCGGGGAGCTGTTTTTT.

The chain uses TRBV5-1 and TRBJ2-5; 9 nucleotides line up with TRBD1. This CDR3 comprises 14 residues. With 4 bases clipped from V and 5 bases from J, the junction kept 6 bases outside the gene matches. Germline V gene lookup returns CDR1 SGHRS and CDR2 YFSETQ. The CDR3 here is CASSIGQGRETQYF. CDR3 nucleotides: TGCGCCAGCAGCATAGGACAGGGGAGGGAGACCCAGTACTTC.

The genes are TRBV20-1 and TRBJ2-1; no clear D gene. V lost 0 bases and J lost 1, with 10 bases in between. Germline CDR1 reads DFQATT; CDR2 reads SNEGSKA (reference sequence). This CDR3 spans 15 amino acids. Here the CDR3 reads CSARDPWQSYNEQFF. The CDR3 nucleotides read TGCAGTGCTAGAGATCCGTGGCAGTCCTACAATGAGCAGTTCTTC.